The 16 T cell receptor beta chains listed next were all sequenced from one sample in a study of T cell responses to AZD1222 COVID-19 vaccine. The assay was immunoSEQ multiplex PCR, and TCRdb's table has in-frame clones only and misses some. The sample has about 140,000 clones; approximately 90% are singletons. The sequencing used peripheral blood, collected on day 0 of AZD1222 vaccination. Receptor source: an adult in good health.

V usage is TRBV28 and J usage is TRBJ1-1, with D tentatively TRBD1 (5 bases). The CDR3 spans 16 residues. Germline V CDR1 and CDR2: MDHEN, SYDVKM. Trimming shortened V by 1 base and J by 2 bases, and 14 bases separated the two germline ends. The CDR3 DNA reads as TGTGCCAGCAGTTTATTAGGGCAGGGTACCAACACTGAAGCTTTCTTT. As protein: CASSLLGQGTNTEAFF.

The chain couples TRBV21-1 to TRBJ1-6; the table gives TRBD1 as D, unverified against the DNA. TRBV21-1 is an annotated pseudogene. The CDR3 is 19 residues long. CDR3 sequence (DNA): TGTGCCAGCAGCAAAGAAATGAAGTTCGGACAGGGGCTCTGTTCACCCCTCCACTTT. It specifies CASSKEMKFGQGLCSPLHF.

The CDR3 bases are TGTGCCAGCAGCTATACCACTTACTTGGATGAAGCTTTCTTT. This encodes CASSYTTYLDEAFF. The V gene is TRBV5-6, the J gene TRBJ1-1; D unclear. The CDR3 has 14 amino acids. Trimming removed 3 bases from V and 7 bases from J, with 16 bases in between. Looked up from germline, CDR1 is SGHDT and CDR2 is YYEEEE.

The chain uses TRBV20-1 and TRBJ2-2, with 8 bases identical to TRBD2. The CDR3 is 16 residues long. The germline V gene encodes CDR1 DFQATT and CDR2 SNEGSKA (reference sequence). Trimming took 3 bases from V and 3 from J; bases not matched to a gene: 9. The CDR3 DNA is TGCAGTGCTAGTGTAGCGGGAAATGGGGACACCGGGGAGCTGTTTTTT. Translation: CSASVAGNGDTGELFF.

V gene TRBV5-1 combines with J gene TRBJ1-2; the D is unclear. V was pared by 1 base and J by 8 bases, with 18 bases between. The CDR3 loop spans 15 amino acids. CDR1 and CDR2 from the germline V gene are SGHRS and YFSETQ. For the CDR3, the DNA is TGCGCCAGCAGCTTGCCCCTCCAATATTCTGAAGGCTACACCTTC. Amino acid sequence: CASSLPLQYSEGYTF.

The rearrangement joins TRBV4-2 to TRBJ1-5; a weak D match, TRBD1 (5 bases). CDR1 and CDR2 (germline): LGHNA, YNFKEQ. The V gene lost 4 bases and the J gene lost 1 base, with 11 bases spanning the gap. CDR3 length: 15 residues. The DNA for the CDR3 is TGTGCCAGCAGCCCTAGGACACCAAGCAATCAGCCCCAGCATTTT. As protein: CASSPRTPSNQPQHF.

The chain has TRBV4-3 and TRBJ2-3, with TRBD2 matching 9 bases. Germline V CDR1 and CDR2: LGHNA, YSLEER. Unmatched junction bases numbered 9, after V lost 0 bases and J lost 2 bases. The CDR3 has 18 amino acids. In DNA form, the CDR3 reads TGCGCCAGCAGCCAAGAAGGGGGCGCGGGGGGGAACACAGATACGCAGTATTTT. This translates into CASSQEGGAGGNTDTQYF.

CDR3 nucleotide sequence: TGCGCCAGCAGCCCGCGGGACATTCCTAACAAAGAAGCTTTCTTT. It codes for CASSPRDIPNKEAFF. This chain connects TRBV5-1 to TRBJ1-1; weak D call: TRBD1 (6 bases). Per germline, CDR1 SGHRS and CDR2 YFSETQ. The germline V and J ends were trimmed by 4 bases and 8 bases, with 21 bases remaining between them. This CDR3 has 15 amino acids. The full variable domain, completed using reference TRBV5-1 and TRBJ1-1, is KAGVTQTPRYLIKTRGQQVTLSCSPISGHRSVSWYQQTPGQGLQFLFEYFSETQRNKGNFPGRFSGRQFSNSRSEMNVSTLELGDSALYLCASSPRDIPNKEAFFGQGTRLTVV.

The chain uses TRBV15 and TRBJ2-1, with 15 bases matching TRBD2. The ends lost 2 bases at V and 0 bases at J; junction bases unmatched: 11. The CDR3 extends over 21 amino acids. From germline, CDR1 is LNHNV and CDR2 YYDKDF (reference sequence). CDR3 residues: CATSRPPGLAGGSSSYNEQFF. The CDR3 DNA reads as TGTGCCACCAGCAGACCTCCCGGACTAGCGGGAGGGTCGAGCTCCTACAATGAGCAGTTCTTC.

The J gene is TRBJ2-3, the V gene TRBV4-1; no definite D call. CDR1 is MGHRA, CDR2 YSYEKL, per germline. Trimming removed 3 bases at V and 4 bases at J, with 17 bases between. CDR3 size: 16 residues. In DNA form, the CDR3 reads TGCGCCAGCAGCCATAACGACGGATTTTACCCAGATACGCAGTATTTT. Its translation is CASSHNDGFYPDTQYF.

In nucleotides, the CDR3 is TGCAGTGCTAGAGTGTCGGATACGGCTTTCTTT. This sequence encodes CSARVSDTAFF. The V and J genes are TRBV20-1 and TRBJ1-1, with unresolved D. Trimming removed 1 base at V and 11 bases at J, with 11 bases between. The CDR3 consists of 11 residues. CDR1 DFQATT and CDR2 SNEGSKA come from the germline V gene (reference sequence).

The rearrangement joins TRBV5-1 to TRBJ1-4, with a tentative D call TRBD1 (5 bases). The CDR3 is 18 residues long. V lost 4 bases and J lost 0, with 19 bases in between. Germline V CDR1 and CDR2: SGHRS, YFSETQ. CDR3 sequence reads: CASSRGSGAPATNEKLFF. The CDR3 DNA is TGCGCCAGCAGCCGCGGGTCTGGGGCACCGGCAACTAATGAAAAACTGTTTTTT. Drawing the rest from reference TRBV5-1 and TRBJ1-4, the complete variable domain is KAGVTQTPRYLIKTRGQQVTLSCSPISGHRSVSWYQQTPGQGLQFLFEYFSETQRNKGNFPGRFSGRQFSNSRSEMNVSTLELGDSALYLCASSRGSGAPATNEKLFFGSGTQLSVL.

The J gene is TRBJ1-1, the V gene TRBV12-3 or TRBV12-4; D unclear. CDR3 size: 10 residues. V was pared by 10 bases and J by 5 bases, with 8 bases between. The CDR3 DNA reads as TGTGCCATCCAAGGGACTGAAGCTTTCTTT. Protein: CAIQGTEAFF.

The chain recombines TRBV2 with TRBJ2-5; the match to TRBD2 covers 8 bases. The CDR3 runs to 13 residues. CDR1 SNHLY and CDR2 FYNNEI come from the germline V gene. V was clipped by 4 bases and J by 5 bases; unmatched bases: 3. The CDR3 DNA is TGTGCCAGCAGTGCGGGAGGGTGGGAGACCCAGTACTTC. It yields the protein CASSAGGWETQYF.

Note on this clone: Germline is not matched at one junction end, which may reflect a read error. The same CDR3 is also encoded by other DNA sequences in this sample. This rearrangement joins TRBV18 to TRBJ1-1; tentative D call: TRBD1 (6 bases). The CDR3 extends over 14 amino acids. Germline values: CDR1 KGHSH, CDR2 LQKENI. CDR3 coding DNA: TGTGCCAGCTCGCCACAGGGAATGAACACTGAAGCTTTCTTT. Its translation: CASSPQGMNTEAFF.

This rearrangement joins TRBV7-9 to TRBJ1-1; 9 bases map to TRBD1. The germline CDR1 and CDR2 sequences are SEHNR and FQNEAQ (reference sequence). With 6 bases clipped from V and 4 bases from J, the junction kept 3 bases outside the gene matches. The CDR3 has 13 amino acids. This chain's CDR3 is CASRGTGRTEAFF. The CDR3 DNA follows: TGTGCCAGCAGGGGGACAGGGCGCACTGAAGCTTTCTTT.